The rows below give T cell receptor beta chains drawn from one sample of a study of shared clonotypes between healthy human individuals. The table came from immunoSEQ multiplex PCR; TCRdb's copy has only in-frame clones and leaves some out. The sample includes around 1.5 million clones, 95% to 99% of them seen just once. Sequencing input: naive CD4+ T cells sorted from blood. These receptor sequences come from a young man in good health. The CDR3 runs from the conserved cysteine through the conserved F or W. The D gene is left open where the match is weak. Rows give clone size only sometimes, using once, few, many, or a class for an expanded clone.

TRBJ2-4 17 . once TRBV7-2 TGTGCCAGCAGCTTGGAGACTGCCCCAAGAGCCAAAAACATTCAGTACTTC CASSLETAPRAKNIQYF
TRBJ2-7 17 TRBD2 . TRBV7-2 TGTGCCAGCAGCTTAGTGCCGGGACTAGCAGACTACTACGAGCAGTACTTC CASSLVPGLADYYEQYF
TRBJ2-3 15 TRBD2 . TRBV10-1 TGCGCCAGCAGTGAGTTGCGGGAGTCCGCAGATACGCAGTATTTT CASSELRESADTQYF
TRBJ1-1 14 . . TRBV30 TGTGCCTGGAACCTATCTAAGGGGAATGCAAGAGCTTTCTTT CAWNLSKGNARAFF
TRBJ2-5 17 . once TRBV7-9 TGTGCCAGCAGCCTGGGCGCGAGCGGGACACCTCAAGAGACCCAGTACTTC CASSLGASGTPQETQYF
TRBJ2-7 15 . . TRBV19 TGTGCCAGTAGTCGCGGACAGTCTGGGGCCTACGAGCAGTACTTC CASSRGQSGAYEQYF
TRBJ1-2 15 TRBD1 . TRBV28 TGTGCCAGCAGTGACCGACAGGGCTCTAACTATGGCTACACCTTC CASSDRQGSNYGYTF
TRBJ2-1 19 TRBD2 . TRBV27 TGTGCCAGCAGTCTCTCCCCCCGTGGCGGGAGAAACTCCTACAATGAGCAGTTCTTC CASSLSPRGGRNSYNEQFF
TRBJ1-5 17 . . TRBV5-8 TGTGCCAGCAGCTTGAAATTGTTCGGGGGTAGCAATCAGCCCCAGCATTTT CASSLKLFGGSNQPQHF
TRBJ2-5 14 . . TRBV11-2 TGTGCCAGCAGCTTAGCCCCTAACCGGGAGACCCAGTACTTC CASSLAPNRETQYF
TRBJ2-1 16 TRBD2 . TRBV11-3 TGTGCCAGCAGCCGCCGACTAGCGGAGTACTACAATGAGCAGTTCTTC CASSRRLAEYYNEQFF
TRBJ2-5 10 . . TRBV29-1 TGCAGCGTGGGGGGAGAGACCCAGTACTTC CSVGGETQYF
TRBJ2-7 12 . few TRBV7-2 TGTGCCAGCAGCTTAGACGCCTACGAGCAGTACTTC CASSLDAYEQYF
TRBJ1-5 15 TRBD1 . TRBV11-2 TGTGCCAGCAGCTTAAAGACAGGGCGCAATCAGCCCCAGCATTTT CASSLKTGRNQPQHF
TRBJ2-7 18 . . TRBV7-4 TGTGCCAGCAGCCCTCTCAGAGTCTGGAATCCTCGCTGGAACGAGCAGTACTTC CASSPLRVWNPRWNEQYF
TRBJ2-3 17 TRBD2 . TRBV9 TGTGCCAGCAGCCCCCGCGGGGGGGGTGGGATGCCAGATACGCAGTATTTT CASSPRGGGGMPDTQYF
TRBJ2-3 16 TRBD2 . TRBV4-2 TGTGCCAGCAGCGCCCGACTAGCGGCTAGCACAGATACGCAGTATTTT CASSARLAASTDTQYF
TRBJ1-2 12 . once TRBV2 TGTGCCAGCTCGACCCTTGGCTATGGCTACACCTTC CASSTLGYGYTF
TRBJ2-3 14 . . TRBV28 TGTGCCAGCAGTTTTATTGGTAGGCTAGATACGCAGTATTTT CASSFIGRLDTQYF
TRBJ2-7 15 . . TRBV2 TGTGCCAGCAGCCCCTTAGCGGACCTTGGATACGAGCAGTACTTC CASSPLADLGYEQYF
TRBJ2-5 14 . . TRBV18 TGTGCCAGCTCACTAACGAGCAGAGAAGAGACCCAGTACTTC CASSLTSREETQYF
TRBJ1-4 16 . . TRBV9 TGTGCCAGCAGCGTAGCTACTGGAGGCATAGGGGAAAAACTGTTTTTT CASSVATGGIGEKLFF
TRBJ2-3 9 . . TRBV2 TGTGCCAGGTCGGGGACGCAGTATTTT CARSGTQYF
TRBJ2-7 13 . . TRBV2 TGTGCCAGCAGCCCGGACAGTCTCTACGAGCAGTACTTC CASSPDSLYEQYF
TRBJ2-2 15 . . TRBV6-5 TGTGCCAGCAGTCTCCGCGCCTTAGCTGGCGGGGAGCTGTTTTTT CASSLRALAGGELFF
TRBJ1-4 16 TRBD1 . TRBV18 TGTGCCAGCTCACCTGGAACCGGGACAGGGGGAGAAAAACTGTTTTTT CASSPGTGTGGEKLFF
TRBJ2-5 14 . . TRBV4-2 TGTGCCAGCAGCCAAGGGGGGTCCCGAGAGACCCAGTACTTC CASSQGGSRETQYF
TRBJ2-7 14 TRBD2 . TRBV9 TGTGCCAGCAGCCTAATAGCGGGAGGCTCCGAGCAGTACTTC CASSLIAGGSEQYF
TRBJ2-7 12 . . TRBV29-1 TGCAGCGTAACTTTGGGGACCTACGAGCAGTACTTC CSVTLGTYEQYF
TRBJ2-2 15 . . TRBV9 TGTGCCAGCAGCGTTCGAGGGGGGATTACCGGGGAGCTGTTTTTT CASSVRGGITGELFF
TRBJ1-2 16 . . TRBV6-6 TGTGCCAGCAGTTCCCCCAACGGAGCGTCTAACTATGGCTACACCTTC CASSSPNGASNYGYTF
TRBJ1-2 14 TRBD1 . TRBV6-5 TGTGCCAGCAGTGCGATCAGGGGGTGGGATGGCTACACCTTC CASSAIRGWDGYTF
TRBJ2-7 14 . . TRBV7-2 TGTGCCAGCAGCTTGGGACGGGGCTCCTACGAGCAGTACTTC CASSLGRGSYEQYF
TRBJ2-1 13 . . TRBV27 TGTGCCAGCAGTTTATTCCTCGACAATGAGCAGTTCTTC CASSLFLDNEQFF
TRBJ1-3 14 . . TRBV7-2 TGTGCCAGCAGCTTTTCGGGTTCACAAAACACCATATATTTT CASSFSGSQNTIYF
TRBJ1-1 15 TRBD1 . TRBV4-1 TGCGCCAGCAGCGCGACAGGGAGTATGAACACTGAAGCTTTCTTT CASSATGSMNTEAFF
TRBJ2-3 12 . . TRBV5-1 TGCGCCAGCAGCCCTAACACAGATACGCAGTATTTT CASSPNTDTQYF
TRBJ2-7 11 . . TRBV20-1 TGCAGTGCTAGATTGCGGGGTCAATGGTACTTC CSARLRGQWYF
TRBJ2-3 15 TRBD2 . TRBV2 TGTGCCAGAGCCTTAGGGACTAGGATAGGAGATACGCAGTATTTT CARALGTRIGDTQYF
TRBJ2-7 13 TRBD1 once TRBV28 TGTGCCAGCAGTTTGGCAGGGGGCAACGAGCAGTACTTC CASSLAGGNEQYF
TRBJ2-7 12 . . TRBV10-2 TGCGCCAGCAGAGGTGGGGTATACGAGCAGTACTTC CASRGGVYEQYF
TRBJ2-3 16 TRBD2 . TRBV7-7 TGTGCTAGCAGCCCGACTAGCGGGAGCCGATCGGATACGCAGTATTTT CASSPTSGSRSDTQYF
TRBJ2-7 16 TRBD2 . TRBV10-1 TGCGCCAGCAGTGAGGAAAGAACTAGCGGGAGTTACGAGCAGTACTTC CASSEERTSGSYEQYF
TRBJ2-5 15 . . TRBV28 TGTGCCAGCAGTTCAGGGGCCTCCAGGGGCGAGACCCAGTACTTC CASSSGASRGETQYF
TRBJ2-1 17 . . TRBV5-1 TGCGCCAGCAGCCCCAAGGGGGGGACTCCATCCTACAATGAGCAGTTCTTC CASSPKGGTPSYNEQFF
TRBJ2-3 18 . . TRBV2 TGTGCCAGCAGTGACCCTGTTGTTGGGGCTGGGAGTATAGATACGCAGTATTTT CASSDPVVGAGSIDTQYF
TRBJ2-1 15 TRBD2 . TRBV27 TGTGCCAGCAGTTTGTCGGCGGGAGTGCCCAATGAGCAGTTCTTC CASSLSAGVPNEQFF
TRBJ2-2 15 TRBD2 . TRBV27 TGTGCCAGCAGGCGTATGACTAGCGGGAGGTTTCAGCTGTTTTTT CASRRMTSGRFQLFF
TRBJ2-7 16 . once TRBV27 TGTGCCAGCAGTTCACCGTCGACACGGCCTCCCTACGAGCAGTACTTC CASSSPSTRPPYEQYF
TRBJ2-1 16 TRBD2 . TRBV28 TGTGCCAGCAGTATCGCCTTGGCGGGGGACCGCAATGAGCAGTTCTTC CASSIALAGDRNEQFF
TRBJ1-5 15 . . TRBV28 TGTGCCAGCCGACTACAGGGAGGCGGCAATCAGCCCCAGCATTTT CASRLQGGGNQPQHF
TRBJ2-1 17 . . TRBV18 TGTGCCAGCTCACCAACTCCTAGTCCAGCTCTCTACAATGAGCAGTTCTTC CASSPTPSPALYNEQFF
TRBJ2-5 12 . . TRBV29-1 TGCAGCGTTAAATCGCTTCAAGAGACCCAGTACTTC CSVKSLQETQYF
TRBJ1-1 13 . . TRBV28 TGTGCCAGCAGTGTACAGCAGAACACTGAAGCTTTCTTT CASSVQQNTEAFF
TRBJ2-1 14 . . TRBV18 TGTGCCAGCTCACTAGGAACCGTTGGCAATGAGCAGTTCTTC CASSLGTVGNEQFF
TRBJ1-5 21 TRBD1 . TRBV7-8 TGTGCCAGCAGCAACAACCGGTTTGGTGCGGGACAGGGGTCCGCCAATCAGCCCCAGCATTTT CASSNNRFGAGQGSANQPQHF
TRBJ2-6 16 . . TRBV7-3 TGTGCCAGCAGCTTATACCCTTCCTCTGGGGCCAACGTCCTGACTTTC CASSLYPSSGANVLTF
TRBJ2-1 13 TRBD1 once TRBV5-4 TGTGCCAGCAGCCGGGGACAGGTCGGTGAGCAGTTCTTC CASSRGQVGEQFF